The 19 T cell receptor beta chains listed next were all sequenced from one sample in a study of T cells expressing NK-cell markers. TCRdb processed the 5' RACE reads again and assigns one entry to each CDR3 protein, with no DNA. The sample data list 400,000 to 550,000 distinct CDR3 sequences. The source material was blood T cells: a sorted CD56 or NKG2C T cell subset, CD4+ or CD8+ T cells, or bulk PBMC T cells (not recorded which). All receptors derive from a woman between 18 and 75 years old in good health.

V gene TRBV6-1 combines with J gene TRBJ2-1; TCRdb outputs TRBD2, but without DNA this stays unchecked. The CDR3 runs to 17 residues. Germline V gene data show CDR1 as MNHNS and CDR2 as SASEGT. CDR3 amino acids: CASRPKLAGASYNEQFF.

The genes are TRBV4-2 and TRBJ2-7; TCRdb's assignment of TRBD2 cannot be checked, as there is no DNA. This CDR3 region has 14 residues. Germline V lookup: CDR1 LGHNA, CDR2 YNFKEQ. CDR3 residues: CASRPDYLAYEQYF.

V usage is TRBV4-3 and J usage is TRBJ1-4. The CDR3 sequence is 15 residues long. Germline CDR1 LGHNA, CDR2 YSLEER. The CDR3 sequence: CASSQDMAENEKLFF.

The chain recombines TRBV6-5 with TRBJ1-1. CDR1 is MNHEY, CDR2 SVGAGI, per germline. This CDR3 is 15 amino acids long. The CDR3 protein is CASSSEGLMNTEAFF.

The gene calls are TRBV5-4 and TRBJ2-2. Germline assignment: CDR1 SGHNT and CDR2 YYREEE (reference sequence). The CDR3 length is 17 residues. CDR3 in amino acids: CASSPRNIAVNTGELFF.

V gene TRBV15 combines with J gene TRBJ2-1. In germline, CDR1 is LNHNV, CDR2 YYDKDF (reference sequence). This CDR3 is built from 14 residues. CDR3 region: CATRGYGVWDEQFF.

The chain combines TRBV9 with TRBJ1-2; TCRdb picks TRBD1, but there is no DNA to check that call. The CDR3 is 15 residues long. Germline CDR1 is SGDLS and CDR2 is YYNGEE. The CDR3 loop is CASSVDPQGNYGYTF.

V usage is TRBV4-3 and J usage is TRBJ2-5; with no DNA, the TCRdb D assignment of TRBD2 cannot be verified. There are 16 residues in the CDR3. Germline V gene data show CDR1 as LGHNA and CDR2 as YSLEER. CDR3 protein: CASSQVPSSGAGTQYF.

The J gene is TRBJ2-5, the V gene TRBV7-2. CDR1 and CDR2 (germline): SGHTA, FQGNSA. CDR3 length: 11 residues. CDR3 sequence: CASSLTGTQYF.

The chain joins TRBV20-1 to TRBJ2-7; TCRdb's assignment of TRBD1 cannot be checked, as there is no DNA. Germline values: CDR1 DFQATT, CDR2 SNEGSKA (reference sequence). CDR3 length: 15 residues. The CDR3 sequence: CSAKETRDTSYEQYF.

This chain joins TRBV3-1 and TRBJ2-1; the D call of TRBD2 rests on TCRdb alone, since no DNA is present to check it. This CDR3 contains 13 residues. The germline gives CDR1 LGHDT, CDR2 YNNKEL (reference sequence). The CDR3 sequence: CASSPYQGGEQFF.

The J gene is TRBJ2-3, the V gene TRBV5-1; TCRdb lists TRBD2, though no DNA is available to test this call. CDR1 is SGHRS, CDR2 YFSETQ, per germline. The CDR3 has 13 amino acids. The CDR3 region is CASSLDRRDTQYF. Together with reference TRBV5-1 and TRBJ2-3, the CDR3 gives the full variable domain: KAGVTQTPRYLIKTRGQQVTLSCSPISGHRSVSWYQQTPGQGLQFLFEYFSETQRNKGNFPGRFSGRQFSNSRSEMNVSTLELGDSALYLCASSLDRRDTQYFGPGTRLTVL.

This chain uses TRBV12-3 or TRBV12-4 with TRBJ2-7; with no DNA, the TCRdb D assignment of TRBD2 cannot be verified. The CDR3 is 13 residues long. The CDR3 sequence: CASGASGSYEQYF.

The chain couples TRBV6-1 to TRBJ1-4. Germline-derived CDR1 and CDR2 are MNHNS and SASEGT. The CDR3 extends over 14 amino acids. CDR3 residues: CASSTAPTNEKLFF.

J is TRBJ2-1 and V is TRBV4-3. Germline V lookup: CDR1 LGHNA, CDR2 YSLEER. The length of the CDR3 is 15 residues. CDR3 in amino acids: CASSWSGSSYNEQFF.

V usage is TRBV29-1 and J usage is TRBJ2-1; TCRdb returns TRBD2, unconfirmable since there is no DNA. This CDR3 spans 13 amino acids. Germline-derived CDR1 and CDR2 are SQVTM and ANQGSEA. The CDR3 spells CSVELAVYNEQFF.

The V call is TRBV5-1, the J call TRBJ2-5; TCRdb's D call, TRBD1, is unchecked because there is no DNA. The CDR3 sequence is 15 residues long. Germline values: CDR1 SGHRS, CDR2 YFSETQ. The CDR3 reads CASSFARGAQETQYF.

The gene calls are TRBV11-2 and TRBJ2-5; TCRdb proposes TRBD2, but this gene call is untestable without DNA. CDR3 length: 18 residues. The V gene's germline CDR1 is SGHAT and CDR2 FQNNGV. The chain's CDR3 is CASSLGRLAGGPTKTQYF.

The chain recombines TRBV11-2 with TRBJ2-3; TCRdb lists TRBD2, though no DNA is available to test this call. Per germline, CDR1 SGHAT and CDR2 FQNNGV. The CDR3 is 17 residues long. The CDR3 spells CASSLDLGRLRTDTQYF.